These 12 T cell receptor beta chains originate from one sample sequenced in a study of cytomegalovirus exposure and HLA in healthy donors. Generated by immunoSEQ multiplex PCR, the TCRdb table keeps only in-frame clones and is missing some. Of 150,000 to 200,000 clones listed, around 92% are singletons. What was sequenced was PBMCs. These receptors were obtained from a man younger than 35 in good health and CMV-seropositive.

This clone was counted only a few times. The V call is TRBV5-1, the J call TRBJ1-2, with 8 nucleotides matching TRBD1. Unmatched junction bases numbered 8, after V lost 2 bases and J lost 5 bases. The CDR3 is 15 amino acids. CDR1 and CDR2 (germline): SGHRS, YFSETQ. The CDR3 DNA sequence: TGCGCCAGCAGCTTTGGGGCAGGGGGCGCGTATGGCTACACCTTC. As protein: CASSFGAGGAYGYTF.

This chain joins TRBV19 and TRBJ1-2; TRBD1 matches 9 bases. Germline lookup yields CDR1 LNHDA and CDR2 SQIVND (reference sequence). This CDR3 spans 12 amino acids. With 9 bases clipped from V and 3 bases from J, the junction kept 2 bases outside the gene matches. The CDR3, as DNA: TGTGCCAGCGACAGGGGGTACTATGGCTACACCTTC. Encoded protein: CASDRGYYGYTF.

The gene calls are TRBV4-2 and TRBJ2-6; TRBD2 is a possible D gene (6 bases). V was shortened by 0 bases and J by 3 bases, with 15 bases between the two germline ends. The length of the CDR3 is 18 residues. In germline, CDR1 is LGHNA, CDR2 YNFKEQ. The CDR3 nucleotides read TGTGCCAGCAGCCAAGATGAAGGGACTTTTAGTGGGGCCAACGTCCTGACTTTC. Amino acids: CASSQDEGTFSGANVLTF.

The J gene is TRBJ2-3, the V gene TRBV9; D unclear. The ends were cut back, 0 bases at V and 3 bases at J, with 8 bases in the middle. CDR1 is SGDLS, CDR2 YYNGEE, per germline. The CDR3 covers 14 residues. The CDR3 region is CASSVAPETDTQYF. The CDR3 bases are TGTGCCAGCAGCGTAGCTCCCGAGACAGATACGCAGTATTTT.

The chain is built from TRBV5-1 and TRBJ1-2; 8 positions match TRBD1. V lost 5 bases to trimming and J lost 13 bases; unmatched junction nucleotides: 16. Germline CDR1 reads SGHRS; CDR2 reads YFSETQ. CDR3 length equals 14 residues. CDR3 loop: CASSSQMGQAFSTF. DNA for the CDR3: TGCGCCAGCAGTTCCCAAATGGGACAGGCATTTTCCACCTTC.

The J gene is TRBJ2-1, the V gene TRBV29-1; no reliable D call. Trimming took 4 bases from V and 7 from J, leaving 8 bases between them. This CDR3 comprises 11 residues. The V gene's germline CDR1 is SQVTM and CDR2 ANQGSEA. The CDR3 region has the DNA TGCAGCGTTGGTTTCCGGAATGAGCAGTTCTTC. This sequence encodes CSVGFRNEQFF.

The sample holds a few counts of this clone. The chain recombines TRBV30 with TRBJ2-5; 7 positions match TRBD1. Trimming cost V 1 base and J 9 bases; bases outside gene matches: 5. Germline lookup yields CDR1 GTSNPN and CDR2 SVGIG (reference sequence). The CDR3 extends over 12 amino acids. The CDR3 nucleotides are TGTGCCTGGAGTGGACAGGGAAGGGCCCAGTACTTC. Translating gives CAWSGQGRAQYF.

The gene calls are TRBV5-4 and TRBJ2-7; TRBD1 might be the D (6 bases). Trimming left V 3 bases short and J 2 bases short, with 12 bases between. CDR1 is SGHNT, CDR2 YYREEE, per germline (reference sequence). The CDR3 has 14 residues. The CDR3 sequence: CASSSGTNTYEQYF. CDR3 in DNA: TGTGCCAGCAGCTCCGGGACAAATACCTACGAGCAGTACTTC.

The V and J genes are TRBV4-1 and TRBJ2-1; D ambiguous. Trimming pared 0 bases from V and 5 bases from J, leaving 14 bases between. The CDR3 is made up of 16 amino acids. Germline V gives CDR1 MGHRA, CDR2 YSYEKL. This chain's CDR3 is CASSQDRRVLNNEQFF. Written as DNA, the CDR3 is TGCGCCAGCAGCCAAGACCGCCGGGTCCTAAACAATGAGCAGTTCTTC.

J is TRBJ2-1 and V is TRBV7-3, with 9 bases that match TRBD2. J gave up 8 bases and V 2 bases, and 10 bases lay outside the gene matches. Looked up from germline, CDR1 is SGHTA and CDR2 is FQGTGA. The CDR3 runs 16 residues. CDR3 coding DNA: TGTGCCAGCAGCTTAGGGGGCGGGAGGGCGACAGATGAGCAGTTCTTC. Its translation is CASSLGGGRATDEQFF. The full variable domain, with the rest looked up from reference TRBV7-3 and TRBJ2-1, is GAGVSQTPSNKVTEKGKYVELRCDPISGHTALYWYRQSLGQGPEFLIYFQGTGAADDSGLPNDRFFAVRPEGSVSTLKIQRTERGDSAVYLCASSLGGGRATDEQFFGPGTRLTVL.

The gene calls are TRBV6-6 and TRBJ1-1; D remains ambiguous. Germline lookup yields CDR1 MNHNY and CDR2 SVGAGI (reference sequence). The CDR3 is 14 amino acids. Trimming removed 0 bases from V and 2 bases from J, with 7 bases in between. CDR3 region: CASSYSRLNTEAFF. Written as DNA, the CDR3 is TGTGCCAGCAGTTACTCCAGACTTAACACTGAAGCTTTCTTT.

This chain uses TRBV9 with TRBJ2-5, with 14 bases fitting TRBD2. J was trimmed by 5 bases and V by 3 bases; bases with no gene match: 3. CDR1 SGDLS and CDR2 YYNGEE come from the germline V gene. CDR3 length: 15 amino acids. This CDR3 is CASSATSGRGETQYF. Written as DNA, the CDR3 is TGTGCCAGCAGCGCGACTAGCGGGAGGGGTGAGACCCAGTACTTC.